The 5 T cell receptor beta chains in this list originate from one sample, sequenced in a study of T-cell memory formation after mild COVID-19. TCRdb redid the calling of the 5' RACE reads with MiXCR, one entry per CDR3 protein. The table includes 110,000 to 150,000 distinct CDR3 sequences, roughly a quarter detected once. The sequenced sample consisted of PBMCs or a T cell subset sorted from them (not recorded which). The receptor source for this set is an adult woman who had mild COVID-19 (a few samples of this study predate the infection). Cell type and time point are not known.

This sequence joins TRBV30 and TRBJ1-6; 7 positions agree with TRBD1. Trimming removed 6 bases from V and 6 bases from J; junction bases left unmatched: 8. The CDR3 extends over 14 amino acids. Germline assignment: CDR1 GTSNPN and CDR2 SVGIG (reference sequence). The CDR3 DNA reads as TGTGCCTGCCGGACCGGGACAGCTAATTCACCCCTCCACTTT. Amino acid sequence: CACRTGTANSPLHF.

This clonotype was found a few times. This chain connects TRBV4-1 to TRBJ2-3, with 11 bases lining up with TRBD2. Germline V lookup: CDR1 MGHRA, CDR2 YSYEKL. Germline trimming cut 1 base from V and 4 bases from J; bases unmatched to any gene: 4. CDR3 length equals 16 residues. Here the CDR3 DNA reads TGCGCCAGCAGCCAAGCTCCACTAGCGGGGGCAGATACGCAGTATTTT. Protein sequence: CASSQAPLAGADTQYF.

This clonotype was seen a few times. The J gene is TRBJ2-3, the V gene TRBV21-1; TRBD1 was called by the table and not checked on the DNA. TRBV21-1 is classified as a pseudogene. The CDR3 length is 17 residues. CDR3 bases: TGTGCCAGCAGCAAAGGGGACCCCGGGACAGGGAGAGATACGCAGTATTTT. Residues: CASSKGDPGTGRDTQYF.

This clonotype turned up a few times. The chain recombines TRBV5-1 with TRBJ2-5, with TRBD2 as a possible D gene (5 bases). This CDR3 has 15 residues. The germline gives CDR1 SGHRS, CDR2 YFSETQ. The germline V and J ends were trimmed by 4 bases and 5 bases, with 18 bases remaining between them. The CDR3 nucleotides read TGCGCCAGCAGCCCGCACCCGGGATCGCTGGAGACCCAGTACTTC. Translated, it gives CASSPHPGSLETQYF.

The CDR3 DNA reads as TGTGCCAGCAGCCAAGAAACTAGCGGATCCTACGAGCAGTACTTC. Translated, it gives CASSQETSGSYEQYF. J is TRBJ2-7 and V is TRBV3-1; 8 bases are shared with TRBD2. From germline, CDR1 is LGHDT and CDR2 YNNKEL (reference sequence). V trimming: 0 bases; J trimming: 1 base; junction bases outside the gene matches: 2. The CDR3 contains 15 residues.